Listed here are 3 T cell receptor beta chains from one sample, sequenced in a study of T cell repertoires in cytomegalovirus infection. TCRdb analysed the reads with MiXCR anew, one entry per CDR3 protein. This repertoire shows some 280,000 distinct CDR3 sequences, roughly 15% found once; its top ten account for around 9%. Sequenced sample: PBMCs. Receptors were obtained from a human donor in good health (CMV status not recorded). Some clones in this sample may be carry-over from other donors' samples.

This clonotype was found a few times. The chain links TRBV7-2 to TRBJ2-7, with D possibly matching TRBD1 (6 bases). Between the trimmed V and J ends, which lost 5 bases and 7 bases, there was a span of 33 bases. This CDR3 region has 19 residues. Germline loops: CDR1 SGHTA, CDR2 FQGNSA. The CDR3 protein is CASSPQLLNPGHPLWEQYF. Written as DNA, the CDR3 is TGTGCCAGCAGCCCACAGTTGCTAAACCCGGGACACCCCTTGTGGGAGCAGTACTTC.

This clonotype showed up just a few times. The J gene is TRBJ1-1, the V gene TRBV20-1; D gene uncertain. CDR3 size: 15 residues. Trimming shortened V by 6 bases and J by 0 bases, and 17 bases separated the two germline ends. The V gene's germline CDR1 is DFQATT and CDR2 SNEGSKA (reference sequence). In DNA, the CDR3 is TGCAGTGCCAGCCTGGCTGAGGGAATGAACACTGAAGCTTTCTTT. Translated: CSASLAEGMNTEAFF.

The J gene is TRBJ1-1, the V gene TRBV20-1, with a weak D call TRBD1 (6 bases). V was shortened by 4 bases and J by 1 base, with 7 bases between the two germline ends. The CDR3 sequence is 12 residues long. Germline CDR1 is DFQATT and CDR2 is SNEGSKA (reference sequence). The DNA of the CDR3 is TGCAGTGCTAAGACAGGGAACACTGAAGCTTTCTTT. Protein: CSAKTGNTEAFF.